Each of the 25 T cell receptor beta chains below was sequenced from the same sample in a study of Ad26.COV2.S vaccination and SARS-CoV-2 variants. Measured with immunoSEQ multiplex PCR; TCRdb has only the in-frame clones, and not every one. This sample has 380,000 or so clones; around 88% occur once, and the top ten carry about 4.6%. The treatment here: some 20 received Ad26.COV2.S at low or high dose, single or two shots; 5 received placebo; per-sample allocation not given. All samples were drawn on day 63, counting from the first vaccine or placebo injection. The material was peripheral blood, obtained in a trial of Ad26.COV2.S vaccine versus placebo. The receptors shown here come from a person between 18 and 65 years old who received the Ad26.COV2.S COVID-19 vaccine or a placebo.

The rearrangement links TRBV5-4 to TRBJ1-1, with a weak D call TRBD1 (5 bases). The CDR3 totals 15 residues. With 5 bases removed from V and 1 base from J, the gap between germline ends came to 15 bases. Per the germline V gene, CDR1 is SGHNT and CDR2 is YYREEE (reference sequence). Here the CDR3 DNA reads TGTGCCAGCAGGGCGGACACCCTGACGAACACTGAAGCTTTCTTT. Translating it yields CASRADTLTNTEAFF.

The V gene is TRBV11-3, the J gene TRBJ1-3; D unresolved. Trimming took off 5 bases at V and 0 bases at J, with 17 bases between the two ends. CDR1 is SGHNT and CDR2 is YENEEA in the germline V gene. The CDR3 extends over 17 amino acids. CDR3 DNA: TGTGCCAGCAGCCACCCCGCGGAGAAAGTCTCTGGAAACACCATATATTTT. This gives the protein CASSHPAEKVSGNTIYF.

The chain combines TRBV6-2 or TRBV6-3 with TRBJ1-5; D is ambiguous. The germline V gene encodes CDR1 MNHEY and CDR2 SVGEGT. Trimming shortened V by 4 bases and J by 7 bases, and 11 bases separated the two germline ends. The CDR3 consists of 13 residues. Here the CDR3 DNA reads TGTGCCAGCAGTTTGGGATTTCGCCAGCCCCAGCATTTT. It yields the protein CASSLGFRQPQHF.

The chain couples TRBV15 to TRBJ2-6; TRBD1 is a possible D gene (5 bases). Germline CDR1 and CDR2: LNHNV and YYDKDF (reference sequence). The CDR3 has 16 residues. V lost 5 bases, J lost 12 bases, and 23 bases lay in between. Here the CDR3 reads CATSHRQTVSLGVLTF. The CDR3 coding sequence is TGTGCCACCAGCCACCGGCAGACAGTTTCCTTAGGCGTCCTGACTTTC.

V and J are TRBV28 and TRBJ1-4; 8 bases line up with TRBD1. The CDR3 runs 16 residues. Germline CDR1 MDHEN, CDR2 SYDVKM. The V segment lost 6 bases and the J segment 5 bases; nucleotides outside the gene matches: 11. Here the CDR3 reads CASSPAGQGGNEKLFF. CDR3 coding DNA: TGTGCCAGCAGCCCCGCCGGACAGGGCGGCAATGAAAAACTGTTTTTT.

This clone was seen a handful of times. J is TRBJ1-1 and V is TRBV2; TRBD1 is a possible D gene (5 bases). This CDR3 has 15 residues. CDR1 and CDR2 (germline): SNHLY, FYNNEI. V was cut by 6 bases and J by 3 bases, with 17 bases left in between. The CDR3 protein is CASRGEGLVHTEAFF. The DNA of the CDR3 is TGTGCCAGCAGGGGGGAGGGGTTGGTGCACACTGAAGCTTTCTTT.

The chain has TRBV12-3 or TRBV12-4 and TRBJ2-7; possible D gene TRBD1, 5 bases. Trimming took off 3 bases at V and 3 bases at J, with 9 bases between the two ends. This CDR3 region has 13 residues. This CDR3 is CASSLQGNYEQYF. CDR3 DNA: TGTGCCAGCAGTTTGCAGGGCAACTACGAGCAGTACTTC.

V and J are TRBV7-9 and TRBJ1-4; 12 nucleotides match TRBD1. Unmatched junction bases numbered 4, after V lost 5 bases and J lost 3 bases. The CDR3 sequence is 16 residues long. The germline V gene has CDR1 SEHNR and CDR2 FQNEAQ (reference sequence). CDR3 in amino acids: CASSVGTGGPNEKLFF. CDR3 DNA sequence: TGTGCCAGCAGCGTAGGGACAGGGGGCCCTAATGAAAAACTGTTTTTT. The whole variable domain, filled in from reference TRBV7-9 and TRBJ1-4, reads DTGVSQNPRHKITKRGQNVTFRCDPISEHNRLYWYRQTLGQGPEFLTYFQNEAQLEKSRLLSDRFSAERPKGSFSTLEIQRTEQGDSAMYLCASSVGTGGPNEKLFFGSGTQLSVL.

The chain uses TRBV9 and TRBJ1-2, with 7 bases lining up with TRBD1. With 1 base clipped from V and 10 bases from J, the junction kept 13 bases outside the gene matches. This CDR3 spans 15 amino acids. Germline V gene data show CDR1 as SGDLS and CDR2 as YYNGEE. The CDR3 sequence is CASSVHRTGRILYTF. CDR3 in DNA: TGTGCCAGCAGCGTACACCGGACAGGTCGCATACTCTACACCTTC.

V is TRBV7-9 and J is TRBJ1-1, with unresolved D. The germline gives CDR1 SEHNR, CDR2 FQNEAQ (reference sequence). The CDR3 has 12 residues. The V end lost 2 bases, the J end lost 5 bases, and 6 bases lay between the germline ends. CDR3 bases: TGTGCCAGCAGCTTAAGTCGGACTGAAGCTTTCTTT. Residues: CASSLSRTEAFF.

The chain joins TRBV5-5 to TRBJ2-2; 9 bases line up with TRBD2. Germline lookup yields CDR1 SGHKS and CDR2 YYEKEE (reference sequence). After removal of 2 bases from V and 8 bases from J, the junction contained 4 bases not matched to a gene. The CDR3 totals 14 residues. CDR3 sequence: CASSFGSGSGELFF. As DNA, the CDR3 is TGTGCCAGCAGCTTTGGTAGCGGGAGTGGGGAGCTGTTTTTT. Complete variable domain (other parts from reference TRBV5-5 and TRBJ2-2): DAGVTQSPTHLIKTRGQQVTLRCSPISGHKSVSWYQQVLGQGPQFIFQYYEKEERGRGNFPDRFSARQFPNYSSELNVNALLLGDSALYLCASSFGSGSGELFFGEGSRLTVL.

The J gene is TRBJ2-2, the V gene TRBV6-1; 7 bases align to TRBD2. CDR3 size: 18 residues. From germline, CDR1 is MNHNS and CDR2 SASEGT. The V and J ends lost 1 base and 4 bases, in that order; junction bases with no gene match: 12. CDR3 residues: CASSEGRMAGVGTGELFF. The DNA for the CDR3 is TGTGCCAGCAGTGAAGGGAGGATGGCGGGAGTCGGCACCGGGGAGCTGTTTTTT.

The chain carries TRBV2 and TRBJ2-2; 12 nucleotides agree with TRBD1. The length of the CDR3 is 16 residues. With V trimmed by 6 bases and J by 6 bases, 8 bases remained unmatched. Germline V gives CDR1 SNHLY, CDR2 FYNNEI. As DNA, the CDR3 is TGTGCCAGCAGGGGACCGGGACAGGGGGCCCCCGGGGAGCTGTTTTTT. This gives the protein CASRGPGQGAPGELFF.

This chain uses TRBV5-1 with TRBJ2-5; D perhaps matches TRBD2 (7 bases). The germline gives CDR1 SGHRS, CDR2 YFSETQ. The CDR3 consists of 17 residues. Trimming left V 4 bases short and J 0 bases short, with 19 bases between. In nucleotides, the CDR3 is TGCGCCAGCAGCCTGCAATCGGCGGGGGCAAACCAAGAGACCCAGTACTTC. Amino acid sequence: CASSLQSAGANQETQYF.

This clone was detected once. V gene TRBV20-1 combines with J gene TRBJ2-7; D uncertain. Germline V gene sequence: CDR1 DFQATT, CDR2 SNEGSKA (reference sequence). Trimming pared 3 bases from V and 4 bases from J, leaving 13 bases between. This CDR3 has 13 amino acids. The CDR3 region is CSASESDFYEQYF. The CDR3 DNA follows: TGCAGTGCTAGTGAATCGGATTTTTACGAGCAGTACTTC.

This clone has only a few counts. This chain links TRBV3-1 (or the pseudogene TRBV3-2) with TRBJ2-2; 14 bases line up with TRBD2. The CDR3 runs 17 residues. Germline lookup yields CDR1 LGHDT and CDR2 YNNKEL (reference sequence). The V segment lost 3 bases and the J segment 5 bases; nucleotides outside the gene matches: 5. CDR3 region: CASSHAGTSGGTGELFF. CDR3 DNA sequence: TGTGCCAGCAGCCATGCCGGGACTAGCGGGGGAACCGGGGAGCTGTTTTTT.

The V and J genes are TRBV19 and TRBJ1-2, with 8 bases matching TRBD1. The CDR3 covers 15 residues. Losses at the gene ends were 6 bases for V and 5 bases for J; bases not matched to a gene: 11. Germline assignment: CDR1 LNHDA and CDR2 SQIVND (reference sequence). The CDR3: CASRAGGEGIYGYTF. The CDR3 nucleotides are TGTGCCAGTAGGGCAGGGGGCGAAGGAATATATGGCTACACCTTC.

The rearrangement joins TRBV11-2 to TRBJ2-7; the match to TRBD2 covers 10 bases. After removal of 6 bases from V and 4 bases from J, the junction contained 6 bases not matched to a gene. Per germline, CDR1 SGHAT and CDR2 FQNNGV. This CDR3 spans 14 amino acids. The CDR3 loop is CASRRSGRWYEQYF. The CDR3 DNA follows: TGTGCCAGCAGGCGTAGCGGGAGGTGGTACGAGCAGTACTTC.

CDR3 nucleotide sequence: TGTGCCAGCTCGGCCGACTACAATGAGCAGTTCTTC. It yields the protein CASSADYNEQFF. The rearrangement uses TRBV18 and TRBJ2-1; D is unclear. This CDR3 region has 12 residues. V was clipped by 6 bases and J by 3 bases, with 6 bases between them. Germline V gene lookup returns CDR1 KGHSH and CDR2 LQKENI.

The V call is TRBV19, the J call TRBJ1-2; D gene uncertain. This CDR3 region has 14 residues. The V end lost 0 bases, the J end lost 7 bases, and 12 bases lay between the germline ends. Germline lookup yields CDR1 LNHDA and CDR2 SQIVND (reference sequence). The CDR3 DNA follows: TGTGCCAGTAGTATAGATCACGGGGAGGTTGGCTACACCTTC. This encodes CASSIDHGEVGYTF. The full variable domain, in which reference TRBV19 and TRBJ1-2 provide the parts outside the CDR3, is DGGITQSPKYLFRKEGQNVTLSCEQNLNHDAMYWYRQDPGQGLRLIYYSQIVNDFQKGDIAEGYSVSREKKESFPLTVTSAQKNPTAFYLCASSIDHGEVGYTFGSGTRLTVV.

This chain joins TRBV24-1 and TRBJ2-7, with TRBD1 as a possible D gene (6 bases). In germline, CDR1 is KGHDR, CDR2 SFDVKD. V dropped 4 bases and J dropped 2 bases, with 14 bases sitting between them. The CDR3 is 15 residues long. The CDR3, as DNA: TGTGCCACCAGTGACAGGAAGGGGGACCCCTACGAGCAGTACTTC. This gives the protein CATSDRKGDPYEQYF.

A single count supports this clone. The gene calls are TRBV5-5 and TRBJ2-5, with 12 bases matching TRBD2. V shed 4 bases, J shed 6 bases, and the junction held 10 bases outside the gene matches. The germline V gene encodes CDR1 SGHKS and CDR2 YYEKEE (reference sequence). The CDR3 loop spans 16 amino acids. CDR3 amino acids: CASSPQLAGGLKTQYF. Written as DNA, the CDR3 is TGTGCCAGCAGCCCTCAACTAGCGGGGGGCTTAAAGACCCAGTACTTC.

Written as DNA, the CDR3 is TGCGCCAGCAGCCAAGGGGCGGCAGAGAACACCGGGGAGCTGTTTTTT. This encodes CASSQGAAENTGELFF. V is TRBV4-1 and J is TRBJ2-2; D unclear. Germline CDR1 MGHRA, CDR2 YSYEKL. This CDR3 spans 16 amino acids. Trimming took 1 base from V and 1 from J, leaving 10 bases between them.

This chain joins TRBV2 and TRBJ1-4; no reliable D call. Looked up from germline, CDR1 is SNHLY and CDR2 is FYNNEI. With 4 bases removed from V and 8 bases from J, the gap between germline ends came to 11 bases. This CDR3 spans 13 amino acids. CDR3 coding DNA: TGTGCCAGCAGTGGAGGAGTAGGGGAAAAACTGTTTTTT. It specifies CASSGGVGEKLFF.

CDR3 coding DNA: TGTGCCAGCAGCTTACAGGACTCTGGGGCCAACGTCCTGACTTTC. As protein: CASSLQDSGANVLTF. The rearrangement uses TRBV7-9 and TRBJ2-6; D remains ambiguous. Trimming took 2 bases from V and 0 from J, leaving 5 bases between them. The CDR3 totals 15 residues. CDR1 is SEHNR and CDR2 is FQNEAQ in the germline V gene (reference sequence).